This passage covers 25 T cell receptor beta chains from one sample sequenced in a study of blood T cell repertoires in COVID-19. Repertoires were generated with immunoSEQ multiplex PCR, while TCRdb's copy carries only in-frame clones and drops some. The sample consists of about 290,000 clones, about 82% of them appearing once. The sequenced sample was peripheral blood. All receptors derive from a woman between 45 and 65 years old with active or convalescent COVID-19.

This chain connects TRBV3-1 (or the pseudogene TRBV3-2) to TRBJ2-1, with a possible D match to TRBD2 (5 bases). Germline values: CDR1 LGHDT, CDR2 YNNKEL (reference sequence). The CDR3 extends over 13 amino acids. Trimming shortened V by 1 base and J by 7 bases, and 8 bases separated the two germline ends. CDR3 DNA: TGTGCCAGCAGCCAAGCAGTAGCGAATGAGCAGTTCTTC. It translates to CASSQAVANEQFF.

The chain carries TRBV6-2 or TRBV6-3 and TRBJ2-3; TRBD1 aligns across 7 bases. The CDR3 runs to 16 residues. V shed 6 bases and J 1 base; nucleotides not matched to a gene: 10. Germline V gene data show CDR1 as MNHEY and CDR2 as SVGEGT. CDR3: CASSQRTGSGTDTQYF. The DNA for the CDR3 is TGTGCCAGCAGCCAAAGGACAGGCTCTGGCACAGATACGCAGTATTTT.

This chain connects TRBV10-1 to TRBJ2-3; a possible D gene is TRBD2 (5 bases). This CDR3 is 15 amino acids long. V lost 3 bases, J lost 4 bases, and 14 bases lay in between. Germline V CDR1 and CDR2: WNHNN, SYGVQD (reference sequence). DNA of the CDR3: TGCGCCAGCAGTGATCGGGAACGTGGGTCAGATACGCAGTATTTT. It yields the protein CASSDRERGSDTQYF.

The chain links TRBV5-4 to TRBJ2-5; D is unresolved. Trimming shortened V by 3 bases and J by 4 bases, and 10 bases separated the two germline ends. Germline loops: CDR1 SGHNT, CDR2 YYREEE (reference sequence). This CDR3 has 13 residues. CDR3: CASSWSAGETQYF. CDR3 nucleotides: TGTGCCAGCAGCTGGTCGGCAGGAGAGACCCAGTACTTC.

The chain recombines TRBV5-6 with TRBJ1-2; D ambiguous. Trimming shortened V by 4 bases and J by 8 bases, and 15 bases separated the two germline ends. The CDR3 length is 13 residues. Germline V lookup: CDR1 SGHDT, CDR2 YYEEEE. CDR3 bases: TGTGCCAGCAGCCTGAGGCTCCCTCAAGGCTACACCTTC. Amino acid sequence: CASSLRLPQGYTF. The entire variable domain, with the rest obtained from reference TRBV5-6 and TRBJ1-2, is as follows: DAGVTQSPTHLIKTRGQQVTLRCSPKSGHDTVSWYQQALGQGPQFIFQYYEEEERQRGNFPDRFSGHQFPNYSSELNVNALLLGDSALYLCASSLRLPQGYTFGSGTRLTVV.

This chain uses TRBV5-1 with TRBJ2-1; 11 nucleotides agree with TRBD2. Germline-derived CDR1 and CDR2 are SGHRS and YFSETQ. The CDR3 runs 16 residues. Trimming at V came to 7 bases and at J to 0 bases, leaving 6 bases not matched to a gene. The DNA of the CDR3 is TGCGCCAGCTTCACTAGCGGGAGTTTCTCCTACAATGAGCAGTTCTTC. Translating gives CASFTSGSFSYNEQFF.

The chain links TRBV20-1 to TRBJ2-3; 13 bases agree with TRBD2. Looked up from germline, CDR1 is DFQATT and CDR2 is SNEGSKA (reference sequence). V was pared by 3 bases and J by 4 bases, with 7 bases of the junction left unmatched. The CDR3 spans 16 residues. The CDR3, as DNA: TGCAGTGCTAGTGGACTAGCGGGAGCCCCATCAGATACGCAGTATTTT. Its translation is CSASGLAGAPSDTQYF.

The rearrangement uses TRBV27 and TRBJ2-1, with D unclear. Germline values: CDR1 MNHEY, CDR2 SMNVEV (reference sequence). V lost 3 bases and J lost 3, with 9 bases in between. This CDR3 has 14 residues. The CDR3 loop reads CASSLESSYNEQFF. The CDR3 DNA sequence: TGTGCCAGCAGTTTGGAGTCCAGCTACAATGAGCAGTTCTTC.

Written as DNA, the CDR3 is TGTGCCTCGAAACGGGGGACTACCAATGAGCAGTTCTTC. Amino acid sequence: CASKRGTTNEQFF. The gene calls are TRBV11-2 and TRBJ2-1, with TRBD2 matching over 7 bases. The trim removed 11 bases at V and 6 bases at J, leaving 10 bases unmatched. CDR3 length: 13 residues. Germline CDR1 reads SGHAT; CDR2 reads FQNNGV.

V and J are TRBV2 and TRBJ2-5; unclear D gene. V was cut by 3 bases and J by 0 bases, with 2 bases left in between. The germline gives CDR1 SNHLY, CDR2 FYNNEI. The CDR3 loop spans 12 amino acids. The CDR3 region has the DNA TGTGCCAGCAGTGACTACCAAGAGACCCAGTACTTC. Protein product: CASSDYQETQYF. Complete variable domain (other parts from reference TRBV2 and TRBJ2-5): EPEVTQTPSHQVTQMGQEVILRCVPISNHLYFYWYRQILGQKVEFLVSFYNNEISEKSEIFDDQFSVERPDGSNFTLKIRSTKLEDSAMYFCASSDYQETQYFGPGTRLLVL.

This clone came up once. The junction departs from germline at one end; a sequencing error may be responsible. The chain combines TRBV3-1 (or the pseudogene TRBV3-2) with TRBJ1-2; weak D call: TRBD1 (6 bases). The CDR3 is 15 amino acids. Germline CDR1 is LGHDT and CDR2 is YNNKEL (reference sequence). CDR3 DNA sequence: TGTGCCAGCGGCCAAGAGGGGGGAAGCTTCTATGGCTACACCTTC. Protein product: CASGQEGGSFYGYTF.

V gene TRBV4-2 combines with J gene TRBJ1-2, with D tentatively TRBD1 (6 bases). This CDR3 region has 14 residues. V was pared by 3 bases and J by 0 bases, with 8 bases between. Germline CDR1 is LGHNA and CDR2 is YNFKEQ. This CDR3 is CASSHGTSNYGYTF. DNA of the CDR3: TGTGCCAGCAGCCACGGGACATCTAACTATGGCTACACCTTC.

V usage is TRBV7-3 and J usage is TRBJ2-1; D is unresolved. Germline V gene data show CDR1 as SGHTA and CDR2 as FQGTGA. This CDR3 has 13 residues. The V gene lost 2 bases and the J gene lost 5 bases, with 7 bases spanning the gap. The CDR3 is CASSLGLNNEQFF. DNA of the CDR3: TGTGCCAGCAGCTTAGGCTTAAACAATGAGCAGTTCTTC. The full variable domain, in which reference TRBV7-3 and TRBJ2-1 provide the parts outside the CDR3, is GAGVSQTPSNKVTEKGKYVELRCDPISGHTALYWYRQSLGQGPEFLIYFQGTGAADDSGLPNDRFFAVRPEGSVSTLKIQRTERGDSAVYLCASSLGLNNEQFFGPGTRLTVL.

The chain joins TRBV19 to TRBJ2-7, with 8 positions matching TRBD1. The CDR3 is 15 amino acids. Per the germline V gene, CDR1 is LNHDA and CDR2 is SQIVND (reference sequence). V dropped 3 bases and J dropped 4; count of bases not matched to a gene: 8. The CDR3 is CASSIGAGGGYEQYF. The CDR3 DNA reads as TGTGCCAGTAGTATTGGGGCAGGGGGCGGTTACGAGCAGTACTTC.

This clone was recorded only once. V usage is TRBV28 and J usage is TRBJ2-6; 7 bases fit TRBD1. Germline assignment: CDR1 MDHEN and CDR2 SYDVKM. V lost 4 bases and J lost 0; bases outside the gene matches: 9. CDR3 length: 18 residues. In nucleotides, the CDR3 is TGTGCCAGCAGTTATTCGGGACAGTTACCCTCTGGGGCCAACGTCCTGACTTTC. It translates to CASSYSGQLPSGANVLTF.

This chain joins TRBV27 and TRBJ2-1, with a tentative D call TRBD1 (5 bases). The germline CDR1 and CDR2 sequences are MNHEY and SMNVEV (reference sequence). The CDR3 sequence is 13 residues long. V was clipped by 3 bases and J by 8 bases, with 11 bases between them. The CDR3 is CASSFIRGYEQFF. The CDR3 DNA is TGTGCCAGCAGTTTTATAAGGGGCTATGAGCAGTTCTTC.

CDR3 sequence: CASSSVGDTEAFF. The CDR3 DNA reads TGTGCCAGCAGTTCAGTAGGGGACACTGAAGCTTTCTTT. The chain recombines TRBV28 with TRBJ1-1; perhaps TRBD1 as D (5 bases). Germline CDR1 and CDR2: MDHEN and SYDVKM. The CDR3 is 13 residues long. V was trimmed by 4 bases and J by 3 bases, leaving 9 bases between them.

This chain links TRBV28 with TRBJ1-4; 9 nucleotides agree with TRBD1. Germline lookup yields CDR1 MDHEN and CDR2 SYDVKM. V dropped 5 bases and J dropped 0; count of bases not matched to a gene: 7. The CDR3 totals 17 residues. The CDR3 here is CASSPGTGRATNEKLFF. The CDR3 DNA sequence: TGTGCCAGCAGTCCCGGGACAGGGAGAGCAACTAATGAAAAACTGTTTTTT.

This chain uses TRBV30 with TRBJ2-7; no reliable D call. Trimming shortened V by 4 bases and J by 3 bases, and 10 bases separated the two germline ends. The CDR3 covers 12 residues. Germline V gives CDR1 GTSNPN, CDR2 SVGIG (reference sequence). CDR3 sequence: CAWIGQNYEQYF. The CDR3, as DNA: TGTGCCTGGATTGGGCAAAACTACGAGCAGTACTTC. Full variable domain (remainder filled in from reference TRBV30 and TRBJ2-7): SQTIHQWPATLVQPVGSPLSLECTVEGTSNPNLYWYRQAAGRGLQLLFYSVGIGQISSEVPQNLSASRPQDRQFILSSKKLLLSDSGFYLCAWIGQNYEQYFGPGTRLTVT.

The genes are TRBV27 and TRBJ2-3, with 8 bases matching TRBD2. The length of the CDR3 is 16 residues. The ends lost 1 base at V and 6 bases at J; junction bases unmatched: 9. Per germline, CDR1 MNHEY and CDR2 SMNVEV (reference sequence). This CDR3 is CASSLFTGGRWDTQYF. CDR3 sequence (DNA): TGTGCCAGCAGTTTATTTACGGGAGGGAGGTGGGATACGCAGTATTTT.

V and J are TRBV6-6 and TRBJ1-3; 9 positions match TRBD1. V was clipped by 5 bases and J by 2 bases; unmatched bases: 4. CDR1 is MNHNY, CDR2 SVGAGI, per germline (reference sequence). This CDR3 comprises 15 residues. The CDR3 reads CASSTDRGAGNTIYF. The CDR3 DNA follows: TGTGCCAGCAGTACCGACAGGGGGGCTGGAAACACCATATATTTT.

The chain combines TRBV3-1 (or the pseudogene TRBV3-2) with TRBJ2-3, with 10 bases lining up with TRBD2. V dropped 4 bases and J dropped 9; count of bases not matched to a gene: 10. CDR1 is LGHDT, CDR2 YNNKEL, per germline (reference sequence). The length of the CDR3 is 15 residues. In DNA, the CDR3 is TGTGCCAGCAGCCGGGCAGGACTAGCGGTCTTGACGCAGTATTTT. Residues: CASSRAGLAVLTQYF.

This CDR3 is CASSLGGTATNEKLFF. CDR3 nucleotide sequence: TGCGCCAGCAGCTTGGGGGGGACAGCAACTAATGAAAAACTGTTTTTT. The rearrangement links TRBV5-1 to TRBJ1-4; TRBD1 agrees at 7 bases. Germline loops: CDR1 SGHRS, CDR2 YFSETQ. The CDR3 extends over 16 amino acids. The junction had 2 bases not matched to a gene; V was cut back by 0 bases and J by 0 bases.

V is TRBV2 and J is TRBJ1-2, with D possibly being TRBD1 (6 bases). Germline-derived CDR1 and CDR2 are SNHLY and FYNNEI. The CDR3 extends over 14 amino acids. The V gene lost 7 bases and the J gene lost 4 bases, with 16 bases spanning the gap. The CDR3 is CASTPTVGGYGYTF. For the CDR3, the DNA is TGTGCCAGCACCCCGACGGTAGGGGGCTATGGCTACACCTTC.

CDR3 residues: CASSLWGGRAADTQYF. The CDR3 DNA follows: TGTGCCAGCAGTTTATGGGGCGGGAGGGCTGCAGATACGCAGTATTTT. V usage is TRBV28 and J usage is TRBJ2-3; the match to TRBD2 covers 9 bases. V was pared by 0 bases and J by 4 bases, with 5 bases of the junction left unmatched. Looked up from germline, CDR1 is MDHEN and CDR2 is SYDVKM. This CDR3 region has 16 residues.